Sequencing of this T cell receptor beta chain was carried out in a study of T-cell reconstitution after alpha-beta-depleted transplantation in children. CDR1 is DFQATT, CDR2 SNEGSKA, per germline (reference sequence). V lost 5 bases and J 3 bases, leaving 9 bases between the germline ends. The CDR3 extends over 12 amino acids. During its preparation, the TCRbeta library received unique molecular identifiers. TCRdb re-derived calls from the PCR reads in MiXCR, one entry per CDR3 protein. This table has around 360,000 distinct CDR3 sequences, about a tenth appearing once. There are a few counts of this clonotype.

The input for sequencing was PBMCs from the stem cell graft donor, taken from the stem cell graft. The gene calls are TRBV20-1 and TRBJ2-3; D is unclear. The TCR originated in a human donor who donated a stem cell graft to a child with acute lymphoblastic leukemia. In DNA form, the CDR3 reads TGCAGTGCTCCATCTTTTACAGATACGCAGTATTTT. This codes for CSAPSFTDTQYF.